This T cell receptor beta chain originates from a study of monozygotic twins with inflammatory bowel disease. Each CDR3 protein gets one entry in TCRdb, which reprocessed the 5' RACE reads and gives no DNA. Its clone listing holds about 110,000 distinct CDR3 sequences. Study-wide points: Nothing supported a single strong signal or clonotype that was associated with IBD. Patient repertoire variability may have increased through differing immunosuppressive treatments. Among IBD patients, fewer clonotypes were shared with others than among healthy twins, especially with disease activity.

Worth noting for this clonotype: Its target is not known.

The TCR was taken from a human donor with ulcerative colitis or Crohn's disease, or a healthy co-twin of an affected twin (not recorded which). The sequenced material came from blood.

This CDR3 reads CSARDYTREQYF. The chain links TRBV20-1 to TRBJ2-7; no DNA is available, so the TRBD2 call from TCRdb remains unchecked. This CDR3 contains 12 residues. Germline assignment: CDR1 DFQATT and CDR2 SNEGSKA (reference sequence).